One and the same sample provided the 24 T cell receptor beta chains below, sequenced in a study of T cells after posttransplantation cyclophosphamide. Profiled with immunoSEQ multiplex PCR; TCRdb holds only in-frame clones, not every one. The sample counts tens of thousands of clones, none seen once; the ten largest own about 2%. Sequencing was performed on PBMCs. The receptors shown here come from a man aged 35 to 55 in good health, CMV-negative, and a related stem cell transplant donor.

This clone has at least ten counts. The chain links TRBV6-6 to TRBJ1-4; a weak D match, TRBD1 (6 bases). Germline V lookup: CDR1 MNHNY, CDR2 SVGAGI (reference sequence). This CDR3 has 15 residues. V was cut by 2 bases and J by 4 bases, with 11 bases left in between. Here the CDR3 DNA reads TGTGCCAGCAGTTACGTTGGGACAAGTAATGAAAAACTGTTTTTT. It yields the protein CASSYVGTSNEKLFF.

This clone occurred a few times. The CDR3 sequence: CASSLSASVNEQFF. The CDR3 bases are TGTGCCAGCAGCCTTAGCGCTTCCGTGAATGAGCAGTTCTTC. This chain joins TRBV7-9 and TRBJ2-1, with D perhaps matching TRBD2 (5 bases). Trimming pared 5 bases from V and 7 bases from J, leaving 15 bases between. Germline lookup yields CDR1 SEHNR and CDR2 FQNEAQ (reference sequence). The CDR3 runs to 14 residues.

This clone was detected many times. The chain is built from TRBV27 and TRBJ2-3; 8 bases agree with TRBD2. V lost 5 bases, J lost 1 base, and 5 bases stayed unmatched. CDR3 size: 15 residues. Germline CDR1 MNHEY, CDR2 SMNVEV (reference sequence). The CDR3 here is CASSPLTSGTDTQYF. DNA for the CDR3: TGTGCCAGCAGTCCCCTGACTAGCGGCACAGATACGCAGTATTTT.

In its sample, this clone was seen many times. CDR3 residues: CASSRKTGYSNQPQHF. DNA of the CDR3: TGTGCCAGCAGTCGCAAGACAGGATATAGCAATCAGCCCCAGCATTTT. The V gene is TRBV28, the J gene TRBJ1-5; a possible D gene is TRBD1 (6 bases). This CDR3 has 16 residues. CDR1 and CDR2 from the germline V gene are MDHEN and SYDVKM. Trimming left V 5 bases short and J 0 bases short, with 14 bases between. The full variable domain, with the rest looked up from reference TRBV28 and TRBJ1-5, is DVKVTQSSRYLVKRTGEKVFLECVQDMDHENMFWYRQDPGLGLRLIYFSYDVKMKEKGDIPEGYSVSREKKERFSLILESASTNQTSMYLCASSRKTGYSNQPQHFGDGTRLSIL.

This clone was counted ten times or more. The chain is built from TRBV18 and TRBJ1-2; tentatively, D is TRBD1 (5 bases). The CDR3 totals 13 residues. Trimming left V 5 bases short and J 2 bases short, with 9 bases between. Looked up from germline, CDR1 is KGHSH and CDR2 is LQKENI. The CDR3 sequence is CASSVTDNYGYTF. The CDR3 DNA reads as TGTGCCAGCTCAGTGACAGACAACTATGGCTACACCTTC.

This clone was recorded at least ten times. The chain has TRBV19 and TRBJ1-3; TRBD1 matches 8 bases. With V trimmed by 5 bases and J by 1 base, 4 bases remained unmatched. This CDR3 comprises 15 residues. Germline loops: CDR1 LNHDA, CDR2 SQIVND (reference sequence). Here the CDR3 DNA reads TGTGCCAGTAGTCCCGGACAGGGTTCTGGAAACACCATATATTTT. It specifies CASSPGQGSGNTIYF.

This clone was counted many times. V and J are TRBV21-1 and TRBJ2-7; the table names TRBD2, a call not compared with the DNA. TRBV21-1 constitutes a pseudogene. The CDR3 loop spans 16 amino acids. In DNA form, the CDR3 reads TGTGCCAGCAGCAGTGGACTAGCGGGAGGCCTCTACGAGCAGTACGTC. The encoded protein is CASSSGLAGGLYEQYV.

This clone was observed many times. The gene calls are TRBV5-1 and TRBJ2-2; 11 bases align to TRBD1. Germline assignment: CDR1 SGHRS and CDR2 YFSETQ. This CDR3 has 15 amino acids. Trimming removed 4 bases from V and 6 bases from J; junction bases left unmatched: 5. DNA of the CDR3: TGCGCCAGCAGCACCTTGGGACAGGGGGCCGGGGAGCTGTTTTTT. Its protein product is CASSTLGQGAGELFF.

This clone was picked up many times. The V and J genes are TRBV2 and TRBJ2-1, with D possibly TRBD2 on 5 matching bases. Trimming stripped 8 bases from V and 5 bases from J, with 19 bases between. This CDR3 is 15 amino acids long. The germline gives CDR1 SNHLY, CDR2 FYNNEI. CDR3 sequence (DNA): TGTGCCAGCCGTGGAGCATCCCGAGCGGACAATGAGCAGTTCTTC. Translation gives CASRGASRADNEQFF.

In this sample, this clone turned up many times. V usage is TRBV6-6 and J usage is TRBJ1-5; 8 bases fit TRBD1. The V gene's germline CDR1 is MNHNY and CDR2 SVGAGI (reference sequence). After removal of 4 bases from V and 6 bases from J, the junction contained 5 bases not matched to a gene. The CDR3 covers 14 residues. This CDR3 is CASSSGQGGQPQHF. The DNA for the CDR3 is TGTGCCAGCAGTTCTGGACAGGGAGGTCAGCCCCAGCATTTT.

The sample holds many counts of this clone. The J gene is TRBJ2-3, the V gene TRBV5-5; possible D gene TRBD1, 5 bases. The CDR3 sequence is 14 residues long. V lost 3 bases, J lost 9 bases, and 17 bases lay in between. Germline CDR1 reads SGHKS; CDR2 reads YYEKEE (reference sequence). CDR3 loop: CASSWAVQEITQYF. The CDR3 nucleotides are TGTGCCAGCAGCTGGGCGGTACAGGAAATAACGCAGTATTTT.

This chain links TRBV18 with TRBJ1-2; D perhaps matches TRBD1 (6 bases). V was cut by 3 bases and J by 6 bases, with 11 bases left in between. CDR3 size: 13 residues. Germline V gives CDR1 KGHSH, CDR2 LQKENI. CDR3 in DNA: TGTGCCAGCTCACCGAGGGGGAAGGATGGCTACACCTTC. It yields the protein CASSPRGKDGYTF.

This clone was counted at least ten times. CDR3 bases: TGTGCCAGCAGCCTACAGGGTGGGACTGAAGCTTTCTTT. This translates into CASSLQGGTEAFF. The chain recombines TRBV11-3 with TRBJ1-1; TRBD1 is a possible D gene (6 bases). The germline V gene has CDR1 SGHNT and CDR2 YENEEA. V was pared by 5 bases and J by 5 bases, with 12 bases between. The CDR3 contains 13 residues.

This clone was recorded many times. V and J are TRBV5-1 and TRBJ1-3; TRBD1 aligns across 8 bases. This CDR3 is 14 amino acids long. Germline lookup yields CDR1 SGHRS and CDR2 YFSETQ. J lost 4 bases, V lost 6 bases, and 6 bases had no gene match. The CDR3 is CASTEGQAGNTIYF. The CDR3 DNA reads TGCGCCAGCACCGAGGGACAGGCAGGAAACACCATATATTTT.

There are many counts of this clone. The chain uses TRBV19 and TRBJ2-1, with 8 positions matching TRBD2. V was pared by 4 bases and J by 4 bases, with 9 bases of the junction left unmatched. From germline, CDR1 is LNHDA and CDR2 SQIVND (reference sequence). There are 16 residues in the CDR3. The CDR3 sequence: CASSTLAGPPYNEQFF. The CDR3 region has the DNA TGTGCCAGTAGTACCCTAGCGGGTCCCCCGTACAATGAGCAGTTCTTC.

The chain uses TRBV7-2 and TRBJ1-5; D might be TRBD1 (6 bases). Trimming removed 5 bases at V and 0 bases at J, with 14 bases between. Germline assignment: CDR1 SGHTA and CDR2 FQGNSA. This CDR3 spans 16 amino acids. CDR3 bases: TGTGCCAGCAGCCCCTCAACAGGGCATAGCAATCAGCCCCAGCATTTT. Translation gives CASSPSTGHSNQPQHF.

This clone showed up many times. This sequence joins TRBV29-1 and TRBJ2-5; 7 nucleotides align to TRBD1. The CDR3 is 14 residues long. In germline, CDR1 is SQVTM, CDR2 ANQGSEA. V dropped 0 bases and J dropped 5; count of bases not matched to a gene: 6. CDR3 nucleotide sequence: TGCAGCGTTGAAGATGTAGGGGGCTGGGAGACCCAGTACTTC. It encodes CSVEDVGGWETQYF.

Many counts were recorded for this clone. This chain joins TRBV21-1 and TRBJ1-5. TRBV21-1 is annotated as a pseudogene. The CDR3 runs to 17 residues. The CDR3 loop reads CASRKAAAPKANQPQHF. The CDR3 DNA reads as TGTGCCAGCAGAAAAGCCGCGGCCCCCAAGGCCAATCAGCCCCAGCATTTT.

This clone has a count of ten or more. The CDR3 loop reads CASSLAAQGKGETQYF. The CDR3 bases are TGCGCCAGCAGCTTGGCCGCGCAGGGGAAAGGCGAGACCCAGTACTTC. The chain employs TRBV5-1 and TRBJ2-5; D may be TRBD1 (6 bases). Trimming took off 0 bases at V and 5 bases at J, with 17 bases between the two ends. Germline assignment: CDR1 SGHRS and CDR2 YFSETQ. This CDR3 is 16 amino acids long.

This clone was found a few times. CDR3 sequence (DNA): TGTGCCAGCAGCCCTTCACAGGGGAGAGAGACCCAGTACTTC. This translates into CASSPSQGRETQYF. The rearrangement links TRBV7-8 to TRBJ2-5, with 7 bases fitting TRBD1. The J segment lost 4 bases and the V segment lost 5 bases, leaving 7 bases of the junction unmatched. Germline CDR1 and CDR2: SGHVS and FQNEAQ. There are 14 residues in the CDR3.

In its sample, this clone was seen many times. The chain has TRBV7-9 and TRBJ1-6; the D gene is possibly TRBD1 (5 bases). V dropped 4 bases and J dropped 8 bases, with 18 bases sitting between them. The germline gives CDR1 SEHNR, CDR2 FQNEAQ (reference sequence). The CDR3 contains 16 residues. The CDR3 sequence is CASSSQDSRGHSPLHF. The CDR3 nucleotides are TGTGCCAGCAGCTCCCAGGATAGTAGGGGCCATTCACCCCTCCACTTT.

This clone was detected many times. The chain employs TRBV6-1 and TRBJ2-7, with D perhaps matching TRBD2 (5 bases). Trimming stripped 6 bases from V and 3 bases from J, with 15 bases between. This CDR3 is 14 amino acids long. CDR1 and CDR2 (germline): MNHNS, SASEGT. This CDR3 reads CASSRDAGVYEQYV. Here the CDR3 DNA reads TGTGCCAGCAGCCGAGACGCCGGGGTCTACGAGCAGTACGTC.

The V call is TRBV6-5, the J call TRBJ2-7; 9 bases are shared with TRBD2. The J call is in doubt because the DNA end fits TRBJ2-1 better. Germline V gives CDR1 MNHEY, CDR2 SVGAGI. The CDR3 runs 15 residues. CDR3 loop: CASSYSISSGDEQFF. In DNA, the CDR3 is TGTGCCAGCAGTTACTCGATTTCTAGCGGGGATGAGCAGTTCTTC.

This clone showed up just a few times. V is TRBV18 and J is TRBJ1-2; TRBD1 aligns across 8 bases. There are 16 residues in the CDR3. With V trimmed by 2 bases and J by 3 bases, 8 bases remained unmatched. Germline loops: CDR1 KGHSH, CDR2 LQKENI. This CDR3 reads CASSPGRTGSDYGYTF. In nucleotides, the CDR3 is TGTGCCAGCTCACCAGGGAGGACAGGGAGTGACTATGGCTACACCTTC.